The 11 T cell receptor beta chains below all came from one sample that was sequenced in a study of shared clonotypes between healthy human individuals. Clones were read by immunoSEQ multiplex PCR, and TCRdb kept only the in-frame ones, dropping some. The data show just over 2,000,000 clones, about 95% seen once. The sample consisted of naive CD4+ T cells sorted from blood. Subset of the sample: CD45RA+ positively selected. These receptor sequences come from a man between 18 and 29 years old in good health.

The chain joins TRBV15 to TRBJ2-7, with D possibly being TRBD1 (5 bases). The CDR3 covers 14 residues. Germline V CDR1 and CDR2: LNHNV, YYDKDF (reference sequence). The ends were cut back, 1 base at V and 2 bases at J, with 9 bases in the middle. CDR3 loop: CATSRASTAYEQYF. The DNA for the CDR3 is TGTGCCACCAGCAGAGCTTCGACAGCCTACGAGCAGTACTTC.

V and J are TRBV6-1 and TRBJ2-1, with D maybe TRBD1 (6 bases). The V end was cut by 10 bases, the J end by 6 bases, with 10 bases between. This CDR3 is 11 amino acids long. From germline, CDR1 is MNHNS and CDR2 SASEGT. The CDR3 nucleotides are TGTGCCAATGGACAGTTCAATGAGCAGTTCTTC. Translating it yields CANGQFNEQFF.

The chain couples TRBV11-2 to TRBJ2-7, with no clear D. V was pared by 2 bases and J by 9 bases, with 17 bases between. The CDR3 covers 14 residues. CDR1 is SGHAT and CDR2 is FQNNGV in the germline V gene. The CDR3 nucleotides are TGTGCCAGCAGCTTATCCACCTCGAGCGCCGGGCAGTACTTC. The encoded protein is CASSLSTSSAGQYF.

V usage is TRBV7-6 and J usage is TRBJ2-7; no reliable D call. Between the trimmed V and J ends, which lost 1 base and 6 bases, there was a span of 10 bases. Germline values: CDR1 SGHVS, CDR2 FNYEAQ. The CDR3 spans 13 residues. The CDR3 loop reads CASSLEDSGEQYF. The CDR3, as DNA: TGTGCCAGCAGCTTAGAGGATTCTGGCGAGCAGTACTTC.

The chain links TRBV5-6 to TRBJ2-7, with 7 nucleotides matching TRBD2. The V and J ends lost 4 bases and 0 bases, in that order; junction bases with no gene match: 7. The CDR3 runs to 15 residues. Looked up from germline, CDR1 is SGHDT and CDR2 is YYEEEE. In DNA, the CDR3 is TGTGCCAGCAGCCCGACTCTAGCGGCCTCCTACGAGCAGTACTTC. Amino acids: CASSPTLAASYEQYF.

J is TRBJ2-7 and V is TRBV15, with 8 bases aligning to TRBD1. The germline CDR1 and CDR2 sequences are LNHNV and YYDKDF (reference sequence). The CDR3 spans 18 residues. Trimming cost V 5 bases and J 1 base; bases outside gene matches: 16. In DNA form, the CDR3 reads TGTGCCACCAGCGAGGAGGACAGGGAGGCCCGTGGATCCTACGAGCAGTACTTC. It translates to CATSEEDREARGSYEQYF.

This chain links TRBV7-3 with TRBJ2-1, with D perhaps matching TRBD2 (7 bases). This CDR3 contains 16 residues. Trimming cost V 5 bases and J 8 bases, with 22 bases left between them. The V gene's germline CDR1 is SGHTA and CDR2 FQGTGA. CDR3 DNA: TGTGCCAGCAGCCCTCAAGGCTACACGGGGGGCGATGAGCAGTTCTTC. Amino acids: CASSPQGYTGGDEQFF. The whole variable domain, remainder taken from reference TRBV7-3 and TRBJ2-1, is GAGVSQTPSNKVTEKGKYVELRCDPISGHTALYWYRQSLGQGPEFLIYFQGTGAADDSGLPNDRFFAVRPEGSVSTLKIQRTERGDSAVYLCASSPQGYTGGDEQFFGPGTRLTVL.

The chain recombines TRBV5-1 with TRBJ1-4; no clear D gene. The germline V gene has CDR1 SGHRS and CDR2 YFSETQ. V was trimmed by 4 bases and J by 0 bases, leaving 13 bases between them. The CDR3 is 16 amino acids. The CDR3: CASSQDPRATNEKLFF. The CDR3 nucleotides read TGCGCCAGCAGCCAGGACCCTAGAGCAACTAATGAAAAACTGTTTTTT.

The chain couples TRBV7-2 to TRBJ1-5; D gene ambiguous. This CDR3 has 15 amino acids. Between the trimmed V and J ends, which lost 5 bases and 1 base, there was a span of 12 bases. CDR1 SGHTA and CDR2 FQGNSA come from the germline V gene. The CDR3 protein is CASSPGLGSNQPQHF. Here the CDR3 DNA reads TGTGCCAGCAGCCCAGGTCTGGGGAGCAATCAGCCCCAGCATTTT.

This clone came up once. This chain joins TRBV5-8 and TRBJ2-7; TRBD2 might be the D (6 bases). V was pared by 7 bases and J by 3 bases, with 8 bases between. This CDR3 has 11 amino acids. Germline V CDR1 and CDR2: SGHTS, YDEGEE. The DNA of the CDR3 is TGTGCCAGCCGGGGGAACTACGAGCAGTACTTC. Protein sequence: CASRGNYEQYF.

The CDR3 bases are TGCAGTGCTCAGCGGGAGAATGAGCAGTTCTTC. It codes for CSAQRENEQFF. V is TRBV20-1 and J is TRBJ2-1; 8 nucleotides align to TRBD2. The trim removed 5 bases at V and 7 bases at J, leaving 1 base unmatched. CDR1 and CDR2 from the germline V gene are DFQATT and SNEGSKA (reference sequence). This CDR3 is built from 11 residues.